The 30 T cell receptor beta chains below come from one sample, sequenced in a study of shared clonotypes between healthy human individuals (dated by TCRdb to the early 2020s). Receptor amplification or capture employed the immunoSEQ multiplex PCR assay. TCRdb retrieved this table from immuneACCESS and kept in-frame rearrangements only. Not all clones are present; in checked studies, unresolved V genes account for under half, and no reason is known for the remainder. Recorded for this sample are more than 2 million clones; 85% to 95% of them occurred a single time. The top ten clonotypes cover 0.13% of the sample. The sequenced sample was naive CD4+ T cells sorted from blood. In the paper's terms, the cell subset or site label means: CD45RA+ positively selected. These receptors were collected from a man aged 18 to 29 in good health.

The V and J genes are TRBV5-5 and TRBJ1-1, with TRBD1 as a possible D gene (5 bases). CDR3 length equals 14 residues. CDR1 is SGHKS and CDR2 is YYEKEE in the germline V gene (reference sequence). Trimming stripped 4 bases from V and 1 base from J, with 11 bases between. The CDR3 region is CASSGSTGNTEAFF. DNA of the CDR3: TGTGCCAGCAGCGGTAGTACAGGGAACACTGAAGCTTTCTTT.

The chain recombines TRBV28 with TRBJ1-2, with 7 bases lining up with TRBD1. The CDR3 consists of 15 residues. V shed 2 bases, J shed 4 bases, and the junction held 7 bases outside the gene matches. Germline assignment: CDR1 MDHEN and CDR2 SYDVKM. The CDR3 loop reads CASSLNRQGGYGYTF. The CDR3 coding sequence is TGTGCCAGCAGTTTAAACAGGCAGGGGGGCTATGGCTACACCTTC.

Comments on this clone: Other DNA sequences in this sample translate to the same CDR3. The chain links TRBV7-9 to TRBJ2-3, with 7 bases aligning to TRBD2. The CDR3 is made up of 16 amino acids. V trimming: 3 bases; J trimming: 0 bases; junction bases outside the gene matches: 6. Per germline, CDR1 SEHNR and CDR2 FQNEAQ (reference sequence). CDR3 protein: CASSFNSGLSTDTQYF. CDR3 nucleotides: TGTGCCAGCAGCTTTAATAGCGGGCTTAGCACAGATACGCAGTATTTT.

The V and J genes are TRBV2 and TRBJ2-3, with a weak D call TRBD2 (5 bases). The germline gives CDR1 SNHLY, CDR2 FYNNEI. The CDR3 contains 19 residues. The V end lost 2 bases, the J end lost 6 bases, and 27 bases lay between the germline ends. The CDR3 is CASSEFRGHGEFVTDTQYF. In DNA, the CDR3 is TGTGCCAGCAGTGAATTTCGCGGGCACGGCGAATTTGTCACCGATACGCAGTATTTT. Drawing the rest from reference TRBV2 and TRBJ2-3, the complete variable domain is EPEVTQTPSHQVTQMGQEVILRCVPISNHLYFYWYRQILGQKVEFLVSFYNNEISEKSEIFDDQFSVERPDGSNFTLKIRSTKLEDSAMYFCASSEFRGHGEFVTDTQYFGPGTRLTVL.

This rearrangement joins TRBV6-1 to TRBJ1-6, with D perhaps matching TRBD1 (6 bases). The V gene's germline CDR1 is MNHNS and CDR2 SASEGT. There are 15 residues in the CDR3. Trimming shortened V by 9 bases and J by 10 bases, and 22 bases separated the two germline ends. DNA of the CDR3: TGTGCCAGTTCCGGGGGCGGACTCTCGGGGTCACCCCTCCACTTT. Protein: CASSGGGLSGSPLHF.

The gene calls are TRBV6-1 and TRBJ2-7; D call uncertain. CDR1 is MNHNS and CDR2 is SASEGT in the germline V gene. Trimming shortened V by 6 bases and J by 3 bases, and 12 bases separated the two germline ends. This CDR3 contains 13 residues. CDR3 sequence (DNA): TGTGCCAGCAGCCTGAGAAGGCGCTACGAGCAGTACTTC. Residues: CASSLRRRYEQYF.

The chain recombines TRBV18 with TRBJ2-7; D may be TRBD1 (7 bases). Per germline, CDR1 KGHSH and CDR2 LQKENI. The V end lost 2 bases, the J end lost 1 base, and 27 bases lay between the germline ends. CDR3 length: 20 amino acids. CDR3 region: CASSPWAHGGGASVSYEQYF. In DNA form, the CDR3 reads TGTGCCAGCTCACCATGGGCTCACGGAGGGGGCGCTTCGGTTTCCTACGAGCAGTACTTC.

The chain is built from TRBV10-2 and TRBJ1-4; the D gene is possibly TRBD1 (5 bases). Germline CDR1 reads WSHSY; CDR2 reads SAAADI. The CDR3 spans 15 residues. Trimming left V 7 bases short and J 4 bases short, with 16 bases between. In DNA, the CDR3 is TGCGCCAGCACCTTGGTTGGGGACGGTAATGAAAAACTGTTTTTT. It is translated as CASTLVGDGNEKLFF.

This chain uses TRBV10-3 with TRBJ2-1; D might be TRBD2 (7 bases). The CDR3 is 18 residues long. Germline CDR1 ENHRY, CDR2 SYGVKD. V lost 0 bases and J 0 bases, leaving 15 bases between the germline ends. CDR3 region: CAISESSGEGVSYNEQFF. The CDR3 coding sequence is TGTGCCATCAGTGAGTCATCAGGGGAGGGGGTCTCCTACAATGAGCAGTTCTTC.

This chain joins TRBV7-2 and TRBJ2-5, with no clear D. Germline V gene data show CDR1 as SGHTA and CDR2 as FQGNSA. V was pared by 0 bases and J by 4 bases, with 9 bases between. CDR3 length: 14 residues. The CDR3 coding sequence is TGTGCCAGCAGCTTAGCGGGTCTGGGAGAGACCCAGTACTTC. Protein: CASSLAGLGETQYF.

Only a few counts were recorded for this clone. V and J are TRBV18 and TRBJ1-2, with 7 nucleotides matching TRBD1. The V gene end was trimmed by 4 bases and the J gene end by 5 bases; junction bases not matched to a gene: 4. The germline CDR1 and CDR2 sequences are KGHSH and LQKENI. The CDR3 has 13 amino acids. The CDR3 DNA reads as TGTGCCAGCTCACGGGGGACAGCATATGGCTACACCTTC. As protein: CASSRGTAYGYTF.

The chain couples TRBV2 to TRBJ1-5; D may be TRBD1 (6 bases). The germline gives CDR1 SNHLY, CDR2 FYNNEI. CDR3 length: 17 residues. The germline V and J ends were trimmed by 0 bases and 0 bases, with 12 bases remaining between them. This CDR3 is CASSEALRQASNQPQHF. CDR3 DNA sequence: TGTGCCAGCAGTGAAGCGCTCCGACAGGCTAGCAATCAGCCCCAGCATTTT.

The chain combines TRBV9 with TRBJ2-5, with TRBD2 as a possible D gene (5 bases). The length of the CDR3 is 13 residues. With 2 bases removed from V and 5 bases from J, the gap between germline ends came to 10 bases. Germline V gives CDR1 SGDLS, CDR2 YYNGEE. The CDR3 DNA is TGTGCCAGCAGCGTCAGCGGTACGGAGACCCAGTACTTC. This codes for CASSVSGTETQYF.

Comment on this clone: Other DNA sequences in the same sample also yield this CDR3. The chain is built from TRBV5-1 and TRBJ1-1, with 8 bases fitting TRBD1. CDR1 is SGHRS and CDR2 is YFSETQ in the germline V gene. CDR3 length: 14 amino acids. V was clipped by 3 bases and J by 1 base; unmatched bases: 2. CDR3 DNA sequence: TGCGCCAGCAGCTCCGGGACAGGGAACACTGAAGCTTTCTTT. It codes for CASSSGTGNTEAFF.

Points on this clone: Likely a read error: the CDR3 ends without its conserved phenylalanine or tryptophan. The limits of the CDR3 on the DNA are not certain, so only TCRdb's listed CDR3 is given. The CDR3 reads CARSSAWTGTIH. This chain connects TRBV5-3 to TRBJ1-1; the listed D gene, TRBD1, was not tested against the DNA. TRBV5-3 is an ORF, and what it does is uncertain. The CDR3 length equals 12 residues, ends included.

The CDR3 nucleotides are TGTGCCAGCAGCCAGCGGCGGGGGGCGAACACCGGGGAGCTGTTTTTT. As protein: CASSQRRGANTGELFF. The rearrangement uses TRBV7-8 and TRBJ2-2; 8 bases fit TRBD2. Germline V gene sequence: CDR1 SGHVS, CDR2 FQNEAQ. V was clipped by 5 bases and J by 0 bases; unmatched bases: 5. The CDR3 sequence is 16 residues long.

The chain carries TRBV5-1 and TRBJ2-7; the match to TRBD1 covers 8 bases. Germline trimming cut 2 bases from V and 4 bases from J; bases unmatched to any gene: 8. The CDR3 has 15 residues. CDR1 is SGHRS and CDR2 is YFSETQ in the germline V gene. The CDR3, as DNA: TGCGCCAGCAGCTTTCAGACAGGGGTATCGTACGAGCAGTACTTC. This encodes CASSFQTGVSYEQYF.

CDR3 nucleotide sequence: TGTGCCAGCAGAGCAACAGGGGGCAGTGAAAAACTGTTTTTT. Translation gives CASRATGGSEKLFF. The J gene is TRBJ1-4, the V gene TRBV2, with 9 bases lining up with TRBD1. Trimming removed 6 bases from V and 7 bases from J; junction bases left unmatched: 6. CDR3 size: 14 residues. In germline, CDR1 is SNHLY, CDR2 FYNNEI.

The CDR3 DNA reads as TGTGCCAGCAGTGAATACGCCATTGGGGGCTACGAGCAGTACTTC. It encodes CASSEYAIGGYEQYF. The rearrangement uses TRBV6-1 and TRBJ2-7; D possibly matches TRBD1 or TRBD2 (5 bases each). This CDR3 contains 15 residues. CDR1 and CDR2 from the germline V gene are MNHNS and SASEGT. The V and J ends lost 2 bases and 3 bases respectively, with 14 bases between them.

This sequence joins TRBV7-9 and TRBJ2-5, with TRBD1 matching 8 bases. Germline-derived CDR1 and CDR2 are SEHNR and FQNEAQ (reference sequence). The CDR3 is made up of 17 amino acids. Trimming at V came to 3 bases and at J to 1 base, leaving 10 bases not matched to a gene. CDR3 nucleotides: TGTGCCAGCAGCTTGAACCAGGGGGCCGGAGTCCAAGAGACCCAGTACTTC. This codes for CASSLNQGAGVQETQYF.

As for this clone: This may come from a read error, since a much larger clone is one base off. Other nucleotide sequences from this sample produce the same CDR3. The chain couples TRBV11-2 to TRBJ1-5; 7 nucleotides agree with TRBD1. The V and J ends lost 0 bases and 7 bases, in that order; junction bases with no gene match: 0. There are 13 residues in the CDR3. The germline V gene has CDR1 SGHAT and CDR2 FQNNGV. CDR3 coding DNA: TGTGCCAGCAGCTTAGACAGGGGGCAGCCCCAGCATTTT. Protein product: CASSLDRGQPQHF.

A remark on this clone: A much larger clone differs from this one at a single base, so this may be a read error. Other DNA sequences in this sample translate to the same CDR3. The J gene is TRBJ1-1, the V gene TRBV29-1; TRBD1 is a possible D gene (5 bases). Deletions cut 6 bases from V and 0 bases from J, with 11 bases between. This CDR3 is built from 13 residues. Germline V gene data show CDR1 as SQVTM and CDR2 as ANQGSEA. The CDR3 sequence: CSVEGRLNTEAFF. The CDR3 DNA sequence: TGCAGCGTGGAGGGACGGCTGAACACTGAAGCTTTCTTT.

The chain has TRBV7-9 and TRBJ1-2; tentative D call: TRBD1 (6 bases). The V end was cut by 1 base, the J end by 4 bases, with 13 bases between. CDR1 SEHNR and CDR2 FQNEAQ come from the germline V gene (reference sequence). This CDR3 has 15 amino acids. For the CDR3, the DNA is TGTGCCAGCAGCTTAGAGGGCAGGGGTAGCTATGGCTACACCTTC. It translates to CASSLEGRGSYGYTF.

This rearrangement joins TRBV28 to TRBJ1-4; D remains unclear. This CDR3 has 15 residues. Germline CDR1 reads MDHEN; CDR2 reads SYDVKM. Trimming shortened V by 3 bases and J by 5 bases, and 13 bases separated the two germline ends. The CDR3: CASSFIDNRNEKLFF. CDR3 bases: TGTGCCAGCAGTTTTATCGACAACCGGAATGAAAAACTGTTTTTT. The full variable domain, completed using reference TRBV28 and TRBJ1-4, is DVKVTQSSRYLVKRTGEKVFLECVQDMDHENMFWYRQDPGLGLRLIYFSYDVKMKEKGDIPEGYSVSREKKERFSLILESASTNQTSMYLCASSFIDNRNEKLFFGSGTQLSVL.

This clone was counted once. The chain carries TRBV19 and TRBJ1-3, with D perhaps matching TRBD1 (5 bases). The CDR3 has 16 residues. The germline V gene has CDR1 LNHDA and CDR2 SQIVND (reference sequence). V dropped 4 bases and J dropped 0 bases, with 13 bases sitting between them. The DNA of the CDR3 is TGTGCCAGTAGTAACTCCTGGGGGATCTCTGGAAACACCATATATTTT. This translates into CASSNSWGISGNTIYF.

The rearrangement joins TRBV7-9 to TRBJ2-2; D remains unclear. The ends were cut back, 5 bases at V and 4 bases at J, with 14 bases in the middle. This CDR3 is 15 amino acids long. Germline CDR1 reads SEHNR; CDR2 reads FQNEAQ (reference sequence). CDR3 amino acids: CASSKVPSLTGELFF. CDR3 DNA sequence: TGTGCCAGCAGCAAGGTTCCGTCTCTCACCGGGGAGCTGTTTTTT.

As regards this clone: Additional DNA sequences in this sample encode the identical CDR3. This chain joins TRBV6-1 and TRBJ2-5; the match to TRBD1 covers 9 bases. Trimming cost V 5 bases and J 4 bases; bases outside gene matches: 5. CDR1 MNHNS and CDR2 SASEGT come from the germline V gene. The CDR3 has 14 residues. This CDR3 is CASSTGQGRETQYF. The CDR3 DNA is TGTGCCAGCAGTACCGGACAGGGGCGAGAGACCCAGTACTTC.

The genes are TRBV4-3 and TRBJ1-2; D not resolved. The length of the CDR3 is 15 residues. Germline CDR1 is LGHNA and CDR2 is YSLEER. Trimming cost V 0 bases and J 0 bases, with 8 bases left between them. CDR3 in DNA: TGCGCCAGCAGCCAAGATGTGGGGACTAACTATGGCTACACCTTC. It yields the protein CASSQDVGTNYGYTF.

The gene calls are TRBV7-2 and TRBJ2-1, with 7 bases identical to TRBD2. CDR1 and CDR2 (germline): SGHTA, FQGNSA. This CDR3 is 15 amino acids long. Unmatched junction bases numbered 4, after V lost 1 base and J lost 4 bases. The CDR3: CASSLGAGVYNEQFF. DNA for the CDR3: TGTGCCAGCAGCTTAGGGGCGGGAGTGTACAATGAGCAGTTCTTC. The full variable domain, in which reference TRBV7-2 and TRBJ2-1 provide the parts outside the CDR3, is GAGVSQSPSNKVTEKGKDVELRCDPISGHTALYWYRQSLGQGLEFLIYFQGNSAPDKSGLPSDRFSAERTGGSVSTLTIQRTQQEDSAVYLCASSLGAGVYNEQFFGPGTRLTVL.

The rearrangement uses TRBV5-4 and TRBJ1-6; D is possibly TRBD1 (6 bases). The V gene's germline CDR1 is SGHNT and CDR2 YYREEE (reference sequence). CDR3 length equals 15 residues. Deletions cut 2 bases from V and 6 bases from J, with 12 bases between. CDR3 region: CASSLGGYGNSPLHF. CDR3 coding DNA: TGTGCCAGCAGCTTAGGGGGGTATGGTAATTCACCCCTCCACTTT.